What follows is one T cell receptor (beta chain) and its context. Unique molecular identifiers featured in each of the TCR beta cDNA libraries. Input of about 0.9 to 10 million T cells yielded approximately 500,000 cDNA molecules. Via MiXCR, TCRdb re-called the PCR reads, giving one row per CDR3 protein. The sample contains some 690,000 distinct CDR3 sequences, just under 30% of which appear only once. This entry is derived from a study of post-analysis software for immune sequencing data. Input material: blood. This sequence was found in a girl aged 5-17 years with multiple sclerosis.

The CDR3 DNA reads TGTGCCAGCAGCACAAATAGAGTTGGTGGTTCACCCCTCCACTTT. This sequence encodes CASSTNRVGGSPLHF. This chain uses TRBV3-1 with TRBJ1-6; no reliable D call. The CDR3 runs to 15 residues. The V end lost 5 bases, the J end lost 9 bases, and 17 bases lay between the germline ends. Per germline, CDR1 LGHDT and CDR2 YNNKEL (reference sequence).